A selection of T cell receptor beta chains follows, all from one sample in a study of glioma-infiltrating T cells after dendritic cell vaccination. Sequencing was performed with immunoSEQ multiplex PCR; in TCRdb, only in-frame clones are kept and a portion is missing. The table has 70,000 to 95,000 clones, 80% to 90% seen once; the top ten hold 2% to 2.5%. The source was blood, collected after dendritic cell vaccination. All receptors come from a human donor with glioblastoma. Each CDR3 is given with its conserved first and last residue. The order of the fields is J gene, D gene, V gene, clone size, CDR3 protein, CDR3 DNA. A D gene is named only where the DNA matches it firmly. Clone sizes are given selectively: once, few, many, or a class where the clone is expanded.

>TRBJ2-7|.|TRBV5-4|.
CASSLGEYEQYF
TGTGCCAGCAGCTTGGGGGAGTACGAGCAGTACTTC
>TRBJ2-2|TRBD1|TRBV5-8|once
CASSLAGQGAIGTGELFF
TGTGCCAGCAGCTTGGCCGGGCAGGGGGCGATAGGCACCGGGGAGCTGTTTTTT
>TRBJ2-3|.|TRBV21-1|.
CASSKGPPGRATTDTQYF
TGTGCCAGCAGCAAAGGACCCCCCGGGCGGGCCACCACAGATACGCAGTATTTT
>TRBJ1-4|.|TRBV2|few
CASSRATEKLFF
TGTGCCAGCAGTAGAGCGACTGAAAAACTGTTTTTT
>TRBJ2-1|.|TRBV5-4|.
CASSFVGGAMGNEQFF
TGTGCCAGCAGCTTTGTAGGGGGGGCCATGGGGAATGAGCAGTTCTTC
>TRBJ2-1|TRBD2|TRBV7-9|.
CASSSQGTRWDEQFF
TGTGCCAGCAGCTCCCAAGGGACTAGATGGGATGAGCAGTTCTTC
>TRBJ1-6|TRBD1|TRBV6-1|.
CASSAWQGDPPLHF
TGTGCCAGCAGTGCTTGGCAGGGGGATCCACCCCTCCACTTT
>TRBJ2-1|.|TRBV27|.
CASSLFGPRGRIEQFF
TGTGCCAGCAGTTTATTCGGGCCCAGGGGACGTATTGAGCAGTTCTTC
>TRBJ2-2|.|TRBV5-1|.
CASSTTRNTGELFF
TGCGCCAGCAGCACGACTAGAAACACCGGGGAGCTGTTTTTT
>TRBJ1-2|TRBD1|TRBV5-1|.
CASSPGTANYGYTF
TGCGCCAGCAGCCCCGGGACAGCTAACTATGGCTACACCTTC
>TRBJ1-1|TRBD1|TRBV9|.
CASSAGTGKNTEAFF
TGTGCCAGCAGCGCCGGGACAGGGAAGAACACTGAAGCTTTCTTT
>TRBJ2-2|.|TRBV7-3|.
CASSPNTGELFF
TGTGCCAGCAGCCCTAACACCGGGGAGCTGTTTTTT
>TRBJ2-7|TRBD2|TRBV5-1|.
CASSLLRFHPELAGGDEQYF
TGCGCCAGCAGCTTGCTTCGGTTCCACCCAGAACTAGCGGGGGGCGACGAGCAGTACTTC
>TRBJ2-1|TRBD2|TRBV9|.
CASSVGGRALDEQFF
TGTGCCAGCAGCGTCGGGGGGAGGGCCCTCGATGAGCAGTTCTTC
>TRBJ2-3|TRBD1|TRBV4-1|.
CASSQDLDRGRKDTQYF
TGCGCCAGCAGCCAAGATCTCGACAGGGGGCGCAAAGATACGCAGTATTTT
>TRBJ2-7|.|TRBV4-2|.
CASSQTGISGEQYF
TGTGCCAGCAGCCAAACAGGGATTTCGGGCGAGCAGTACTTC
>TRBJ2-3|TRBD2|TRBV25-1|.
CASSAPAGGLTDTQYF
TGTGCCAGCAGTGCCCCAGCGGGGGGGCTCACAGATACGCAGTATTTT
>TRBJ2-2|.|TRBV5-6|once
CASSLRGGPGELFF
TGTGCCAGCAGCTTGAGGGGGGGGCCCGGGGAGCTGTTTTTT
>TRBJ2-7|TRBD2|TRBV7-8|.
CASSPPSRERFGQYF
TGTGCCAGCAGCCCCCCCTCGCGGGAGCGGTTCGGGCAGTACTTC
>TRBJ2-1|.|TRBV5-6|.
CASSLADNEQFF
TGTGCCAGCAGCTTGGCCGACAATGAGCAGTTCTTC
>TRBJ1-1|.|TRBV19|.
CASSIMGARTEAFF
TGTGCCAGTAGTATAATGGGGGCACGGACTGAAGCTTTCTTT
>TRBJ1-1|TRBD1|TRBV5-1|.
CASSLGGQGGTEAFF
TGCGCCAGCAGCTTGGGAGGACAGGGTGGCACTGAAGCTTTCTTT
>TRBJ1-5|TRBD1|TRBV5-5|.
CASSQDRGNQPQHF
TGTGCCAGCAGCCAGGACAGGGGCAATCAGCCCCAGCATTTT
>TRBJ2-3|.|TRBV30|.
CAWGLAGPQYF
TGTGCCTGGGGACTCGCCGGACCGCAGTATTTT
>TRBJ1-5|.|TRBV30|once
CAWSTESNQPQHF
TGTGCCTGGTCGACGGAGTCCAATCAGCCCCAGCATTTT
>TRBJ1-2|TRBD1|TRBV6-4|.
CASSAAGQNSYGYTF
TGTGCCAGCAGTGCCGCGGGACAGAATTCCTATGGCTACACCTTC
>TRBJ2-5|.|TRBV11-3|.
CASSLGKTQYF
TGTGCCAGCAGCTTGGGCAAGACCCAGTACTTC
>TRBJ2-5|.|TRBV6-5|once
CASSYQRGETQYF
TGTGCCAGCAGTTACCAGAGGGGGGAGACCCAGTACTTC
>TRBJ2-7|.|TRBV5-6|once
CASSLGDFSYEQYF
TGTGCCAGCAGCCTTGGGGACTTTTCCTACGAGCAGTACTTC
>TRBJ1-5|.|TRBV2|.
CASMRAGSNQPQHF
TGTGCCAGCATGAGGGCGGGAAGCAATCAGCCCCAGCATTTT
>TRBJ1-2|.|TRBV7-2|few
CASSLAKGGANYGYTF
TGTGCCAGCAGCTTAGCGAAAGGGGGGGCAAACTATGGCTACACCTTC
>TRBJ2-1|.|TRBV7-3|.
CASSLDGGTYNEQFF
TGTGCCAGCAGCTTAGACGGGGGAACCTACAATGAGCAGTTCTTC
>TRBJ2-2|TRBD1|TRBV5-6|.
CASSPDRGPTGELFF
TGTGCCAGCAGCCCCGACAGGGGGCCCACCGGGGAGCTGTTTTTT
>TRBJ2-7|TRBD1|TRBV10-3|.
CAISFLGQGSEQYF
TGTGCCATCAGTTTTTTAGGACAGGGGAGCGAGCAGTACTTC
>TRBJ1-1|.|TRBV11-3|.
CASKGQTSLGEAFF
TGTGCCAGCAAAGGACAGACCTCTTTGGGTGAAGCTTTCTTT
>TRBJ2-3|TRBD2|TRBV5-1|few
CASRASGSGTDTQYF
TGCGCCAGCAGGGCTAGCGGGAGCGGCACAGATACGCAGTATTTT
>TRBJ2-1|TRBD2|TRBV5-1|.
CASSLVLAANEQFF
TGCGCCAGCAGCTTGGTCCTAGCGGCCAATGAGCAGTTCTTC
>TRBJ1-5|.|TRBV6-1|once
CASRPTGLNQPQHF
TGTGCCAGCAGACCTACAGGCCTCAATCAGCCCCAGCATTTT
>TRBJ2-3|TRBD1|TRBV15|.
CATGQGITDTQYF
TGTGCCACCGGACAGGGGATCACAGATACGCAGTATTTT
>TRBJ2-3|TRBD1|TRBV6-6|.
CASSPGQGADTQYF
TGTGCCAGCAGTCCAGGACAGGGCGCAGATACGCAGTATTTT
>TRBJ2-3|.|TRBV30|.
CAWSVQGWTDTQYF
TGTGCCTGGAGTGTTCAGGGGTGGACAGATACGCAGTATTTT
>TRBJ2-1|.|TRBV7-2|.
CASSFSGDNEQFF
TGTGCCAGCAGCTTCTCGGGGGACAATGAGCAGTTCTTC
>TRBJ1-2|TRBD1|TRBV5-6|.
CASSLWTGDRGYTF
TGTGCCAGCAGCTTGTGGACAGGGGATAGAGGCTACACCTTC
>TRBJ1-2|TRBD1|TRBV11-3|.
CASSKPGQGQHGYTF
TGTGCCAGCAGCAAACCGGGACAGGGACAGCATGGCTACACCTTC
>TRBJ1-2|TRBD1|TRBV25-1|.
CASSDLQGMGYTF
TGTGCCAGCAGTGACCTACAGGGGATGGGCTACACCTTC
>TRBJ2-1|.|TRBV7-9|.
CASSLGGSEYNEQFF
TGTGCCAGCAGCTTAGGAGGTAGTGAGTACAATGAGCAGTTCTTC
>TRBJ2-3|TRBD2|TRBV19|.
CASSGTSGDTQYF
TGTGCCAGTTCTGGGACTAGCGGAGATACGCAGTATTTT
>TRBJ2-1|TRBD1|TRBV5-1|.
CASSFRDRGVLFYNEQFF
TGCGCCAGCAGCTTCCGGGACAGGGGGGTATTATTCTACAATGAGCAGTTCTTC
>TRBJ2-7|.|TRBV4-1|.
CASSQEWGSSYEQYF
TGCGCCAGCAGCCAAGAATGGGGCAGCTCCTACGAGCAGTACTTC
>TRBJ1-1|TRBD1|TRBV6-1|.
CASSVGQGRYTEAFF
TGTGCCAGCAGTGTGGGACAGGGTCGGTACACTGAAGCTTTCTTT
>TRBJ1-2|.|TRBV5-4|few
CASNLPTGQVTGYTF
TGTGCCAGCAATCTGCCGACAGGTCAGGTGACAGGCTACACCTTC